This T cell receptor beta chain was identified during a study of PD-L1 blockade in urothelial cancer. Study at large: At some point between 2014 and 2016 therapy began: atezolizumab 1,200 mg intravenously every 3 weeks. Bladder-origin urothelial cancer in males described about 85% of the roughly 30 patients. Each blood sample yielded a median of about 150,000 T cells.

Germline loops: CDR1 GTSNPN, CDR2 SVGIG (reference sequence). This CDR3 has 15 residues. The V segment lost 0 bases and the J segment 0 bases; nucleotides outside the gene matches: 3. Indicated time point: pretreatment peripheral blood. PCRs each included synthetic TCR analog templates spiked in. This table comes from immunoSEQ multiplex PCR, and its TCRdb copy is limited to in-frame clones, with some not included. The data show over 45,000 clones, about 86% seen once. Here the sequenced sample was PBMCs, taken around atezolizumab (anti-PD-L1) treatment. The receptor's source is a man aged 60 to 69 with urothelial cancer. V usage is TRBV30 and J usage is TRBJ2-3; TRBD1 matches at 7 bases. In nucleotides, the CDR3 is TGTGCCTGGAGTGTAGCAGGGGGAAGCACAGATACGCAGTATTTT. Encoded protein: CAWSVAGGSTDTQYF.